The 16 T cell receptor beta chains in this list originate from one sample, sequenced in a study of blood T cells in healthy people across ages. A sample-barcoded 5' primer and a J-beta primer mix were used in a second PCR of roughly 7 to 11 cycles. TCRdb called the 5' RACE reads again in MiXCR, with one record for every CDR3 protein. The table lists roughly 1,800,000 distinct CDR3 sequences, just under 50% of them singletons. Sequencing was done on a sample of blood. These receptor sequences come from a woman between 40 and 55 years old in good health.

This clonotype was detected a few times. This rearrangement joins TRBV10-3 to TRBJ2-1; 9 positions agree with TRBD2. Germline V gives CDR1 ENHRY, CDR2 SYGVKD. J gave up 5 bases and V 4 bases, and 9 bases lay outside the gene matches. The CDR3 runs 16 residues. The CDR3 DNA is TGTGCCATCAGTGCGGCGGCGCCTAGCGGGGACAATGAGCAGTTCTTC. Residues: CAISAAAPSGDNEQFF.

In its sample, this clonotype was seen a few times. This chain connects TRBV29-1 to TRBJ2-1; 7 bases are a match to TRBD1. There are 15 residues in the CDR3. V trimming: 1 base; J trimming: 1 base; junction bases outside the gene matches: 4. Per the germline V gene, CDR1 is SQVTM and CDR2 is ANQGSEA. For the CDR3, the DNA is TGCAGCGTTGAAGCAGGGGGTTTGTCCTACAATGAGCAGTTCTTC. Residues: CSVEAGGLSYNEQFF.

The CDR3 loop reads CASSYLGTDTDTQYF. CDR3 bases: TGTGCCAGCAGTTATCTCGGGACAGATACAGATACGCAGTATTTT. This rearrangement joins TRBV6-5 to TRBJ2-3, with TRBD1 identical over 7 bases. Germline CDR1 reads MNHEY; CDR2 reads SVGAGI. The V and J ends lost 3 bases and 3 bases, in that order; junction bases with no gene match: 6. The CDR3 covers 15 residues.

This CDR3 reads CASSLFGGLNTEAFF. Here the CDR3 DNA reads TGTGCCAGCAGCCTGTTCGGCGGACTGAACACTGAAGCTTTCTTT. The chain links TRBV7-2 to TRBJ1-1; D is unclear. Per the germline V gene, CDR1 is SGHTA and CDR2 is FQGNSA. The CDR3 is made up of 15 amino acids. V shed 5 bases and J shed 0 bases, with 13 bases lying between them.

The V gene is TRBV9, the J gene TRBJ2-5, with D unclear. Germline lookup yields CDR1 SGDLS and CDR2 YYNGEE. With 0 bases removed from V and 4 bases from J, the gap between germline ends came to 10 bases. The CDR3 runs to 14 residues. CDR3 bases: TGTGCCAGCAGCGTAGGAGCGATGTTAGAGACCCAGTACTTC. Translating gives CASSVGAMLETQYF.

V and J are TRBV25-1 and TRBJ2-5, with TRBD2 identical over 10 bases. Germline V gene data show CDR1 as MGHDK and CDR2 as SYGVNS. Trimming at V came to 5 bases and at J to 5 bases, leaving 20 bases not matched to a gene. This CDR3 is 19 amino acids long. The CDR3, as DNA: TGTGCCAGCAGTCCCTCTAAGGGATCTCTAGCGGGGGAAGGGGAGACCCAGTACTTC. It translates to CASSPSKGSLAGEGETQYF.

V is TRBV12-3 or TRBV12-4 and J is TRBJ1-2; D possibly corresponds to TRBD1 (5 bases). The CDR3 is made up of 13 amino acids. V was pared by 6 bases and J by 8 bases, with 16 bases between. CDR3 sequence (DNA): TGTGCCAGCAGGGCGGGGGTAGGCTCCGGCTACACCTTC. Amino acids: CASRAGVGSGYTF.

This sequence joins TRBV27 and TRBJ2-3, with TRBD1 as a possible D gene (6 bases). This CDR3 has 16 amino acids. Germline V lookup: CDR1 MNHEY, CDR2 SMNVEV (reference sequence). V lost 6 bases and J lost 6, with 22 bases in between. The CDR3 sequence: CASSRDRLKTGDTQYF. CDR3 in DNA: TGTGCCAGCAGCCGCGACAGGCTCAAAACAGGGGATACGCAGTATTTT.

This chain connects TRBV20-1 to TRBJ2-5, with TRBD2 identical over 13 bases. In germline, CDR1 is DFQATT, CDR2 SNEGSKA (reference sequence). The length of the CDR3 is 16 residues. J gave up 5 bases and V 2 bases, and 8 bases lay outside the gene matches. The CDR3 coding sequence is TGCAGTGCTAGACAACCGGGACTAGCGGGGTCGGAGACCCAGTACTTC. It translates to CSARQPGLAGSETQYF.

This clonotype was counted a few times. This chain links TRBV5-1 with TRBJ2-1; weak D call: TRBD2 (5 bases). Germline lookup yields CDR1 SGHRS and CDR2 YFSETQ. V was cut by 0 bases and J by 4 bases, with 11 bases left in between. CDR3 length equals 15 residues. The CDR3 sequence is CASSLGERGYNEQFF. CDR3 sequence (DNA): TGCGCCAGCAGCTTGGGGGAACGGGGTTACAATGAGCAGTTCTTC.

The rearrangement uses TRBV29-1 and TRBJ2-1; TRBD1 matches 7 bases. V shed 6 bases, J shed 7 bases, and the junction held 9 bases outside the gene matches. Germline loops: CDR1 SQVTM, CDR2 ANQGSEA. The CDR3 is made up of 13 amino acids. The CDR3 is CSVGPMTGNEQFF. The DNA of the CDR3 is TGCAGCGTCGGCCCGATGACAGGGAATGAGCAGTTCTTC.

The chain couples TRBV27 to TRBJ2-7, with TRBD2 matching 7 bases. This CDR3 has 17 residues. The ends lost 1 base at V and 7 bases at J; junction bases unmatched: 16. CDR1 MNHEY and CDR2 SMNVEV come from the germline V gene (reference sequence). The CDR3 loop is CASSLWGGVSGYNEQYF. CDR3 nucleotide sequence: TGTGCCAGCAGTTTATGGGGAGGGGTAAGCGGTTACAATGAGCAGTACTTC.

The J gene is TRBJ1-2, the V gene TRBV20-1; D remains unclear. Trimming pared 3 bases from V and 5 bases from J, leaving 10 bases between. This CDR3 contains 12 residues. Germline V lookup: CDR1 DFQATT, CDR2 SNEGSKA (reference sequence). The CDR3 here is CSASDLQYGYTF. The CDR3 nucleotides are TGCAGTGCTAGTGATCTACAGTATGGCTACACCTTC.

This chain connects TRBV20-1 to TRBJ2-3, with 16 bases matching TRBD2. This CDR3 spans 17 amino acids. J was trimmed by 0 bases and V by 3 bases; bases with no gene match: 3. Per the germline V gene, CDR1 is DFQATT and CDR2 is SNEGSKA (reference sequence). For the CDR3, the DNA is TGCAGTGCTAGGGGACTAGCGGGGGGGAAAAGCACAGATACGCAGTATTTT. This codes for CSARGLAGGKSTDTQYF.

The chain recombines TRBV6-5 with TRBJ1-2; possible D gene TRBD1, 5 bases. This CDR3 contains 13 residues. Germline lookup yields CDR1 MNHEY and CDR2 SVGAGI. The V end was cut by 0 bases, the J end by 8 bases, with 10 bases between. CDR3 amino acids: CASSYSAGCGYTF. The CDR3 DNA reads as TGTGCCAGCAGTTACTCGGCAGGGTGCGGCTACACCTTC.

This sequence joins TRBV7-2 and TRBJ2-5; TRBD1 or TRBD2 may be the D gene (5 bases each). The DNA matches TRBJ2-1 better at its end, which makes the J call doubtful. The germline V gene encodes CDR1 SGHTA and CDR2 FQGNSA. CDR3 length: 14 residues. CDR3 bases: TGTGCCAGCAGCTACAGACGCGGCAGGGAGACCCAGTTCTTC. It encodes CASSYRRGRETQFF.